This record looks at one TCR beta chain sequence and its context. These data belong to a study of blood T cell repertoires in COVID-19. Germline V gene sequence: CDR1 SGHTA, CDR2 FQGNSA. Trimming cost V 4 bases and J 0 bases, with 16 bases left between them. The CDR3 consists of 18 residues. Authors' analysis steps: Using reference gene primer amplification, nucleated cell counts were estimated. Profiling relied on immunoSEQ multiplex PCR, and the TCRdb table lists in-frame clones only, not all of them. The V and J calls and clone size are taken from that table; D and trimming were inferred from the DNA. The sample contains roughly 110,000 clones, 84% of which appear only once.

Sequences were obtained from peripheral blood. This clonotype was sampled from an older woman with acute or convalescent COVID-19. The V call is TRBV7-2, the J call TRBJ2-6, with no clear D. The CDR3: CASSSPSTRVSGANVLTF. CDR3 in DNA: TGTGCCAGCAGCTCTCCCTCGACACGAGTCTCTGGGGCCAACGTCCTGACTTTC.